The 19 T cell receptor beta chains below all came from one sample that was sequenced in a study of blood T cell repertoires in COVID-19. Here immunoSEQ multiplex PCR was the method, and the copy in TCRdb shows in-frame clones only, minus some. The table lists 150,000 to 200,000 clones, roughly 87% of them singletons. What was sequenced was peripheral blood. The receptors originated from a man younger than 30 who had recovered from COVID-19.

This clone was found a few times. The J gene is TRBJ1-1, the V gene TRBV7-2; a weak D match, TRBD1 (5 bases). The CDR3 has 14 residues. The germline CDR1 and CDR2 sequences are SGHTA and FQGNSA. Trimming shortened V by 3 bases and J by 2 bases, and 10 bases separated the two germline ends. CDR3 loop: CASSFQGYNTEAFF. In DNA form, the CDR3 reads TGTGCCAGCAGCTTCCAGGGTTATAACACTGAAGCTTTCTTT.

The chain uses TRBV19 and TRBJ2-7; the match to TRBD1 covers 7 bases. V lost 5 bases and J lost 3; bases outside the gene matches: 4. The V gene's germline CDR1 is LNHDA and CDR2 SQIVND (reference sequence). CDR3 length: 13 amino acids. CDR3 sequence: CASSPGQIYEQYF. DNA for the CDR3: TGTGCCAGTAGTCCGGGACAGATCTACGAGCAGTACTTC.

The chain uses TRBV5-6 and TRBJ2-1; D is unclear. Germline V CDR1 and CDR2: SGHDT, YYEEEE. The CDR3 length is 13 residues. V lost 0 bases to trimming and J lost 4 bases, with 5 bases between them. CDR3 region: CASSLARYNEQFF. For the CDR3, the DNA is TGTGCCAGCAGCTTGGCCAGATACAATGAGCAGTTCTTC. Full variable domain (rest looked up from reference TRBV5-6 and TRBJ2-1): DAGVTQSPTHLIKTRGQQVTLRCSPKSGHDTVSWYQQALGQGPQFIFQYYEEEERQRGNFPDRFSGHQFPNYSSELNVNALLLGDSALYLCASSLARYNEQFFGPGTRLTVL.

This chain links TRBV24-1 with TRBJ2-2; 7 bases match TRBD2. Germline V CDR1 and CDR2: KGHDR, SFDVKD. The V and J ends lost 5 bases and 5 bases, in that order; junction bases with no gene match: 4. The length of the CDR3 is 14 residues. The CDR3 nucleotides are TGTGCCACCAGTGTAGAGGGAGGGACCGGGGAGCTGTTTTTT. Its translation is CATSVEGGTGELFF.

The sample holds many counts of this clone. At one end the junction does not follow the germline gene, possibly because of a read error. This chain joins TRBV10-1 and TRBJ2-7; TRBD1 might be the D (5 bases). The CDR3 runs 10 residues. The germline V gene has CDR1 WNHNN and CDR2 SYGVQD (reference sequence). The CDR3 DNA is TGCGCCAGCAGTGATAGGGGTAGGAACTTC. It encodes CASSDRGRNF.

The chain combines TRBV7-2 with TRBJ2-2; D is perhaps TRBD2 (6 bases). CDR1 SGHTA and CDR2 FQGNSA come from the germline V gene. The CDR3 extends over 16 amino acids. Trimming removed 5 bases at V and 4 bases at J, with 17 bases between. CDR3 loop: CASSLMVGGATGELFF. Written as DNA, the CDR3 is TGTGCCAGCAGCCTAATGGTGGGGGGTGCCACCGGGGAGCTGTTTTTT.

This rearrangement joins TRBV9 to TRBJ1-1; 9 nucleotides line up with TRBD1. CDR1 is SGDLS, CDR2 YYNGEE, per germline. The CDR3 contains 17 residues. With 4 bases clipped from V and 7 bases from J, the junction kept 17 bases outside the gene matches. CDR3 region: CASSPRFGTGLLGEAFF. Written as DNA, the CDR3 is TGTGCCAGCAGCCCACGTTTTGGGACAGGGCTCCTCGGTGAAGCTTTCTTT.

V gene TRBV10-3 combines with J gene TRBJ2-2; a weak D match, TRBD2 (5 bases). Trimming left V 0 bases short and J 5 bases short, with 10 bases between. Germline V lookup: CDR1 ENHRY, CDR2 SYGVKD. The CDR3 has 15 amino acids. CDR3: CAISESKRWTGELFF. The CDR3 bases are TGTGCCATCAGTGAGTCGAAGCGGTGGACCGGGGAGCTGTTTTTT.

The gene calls are TRBV24-1 and TRBJ2-5; possibly TRBD2 for D (6 bases). The V and J ends lost 5 bases and 5 bases respectively, with 14 bases between them. This CDR3 spans 14 amino acids. Germline lookup yields CDR1 KGHDR and CDR2 SFDVKD. The CDR3 DNA is TGTGCCACCAGTGTGGCGGGGCCTTCGGAGACCCAGTACTTC. It is translated as CATSVAGPSETQYF.

V usage is TRBV27 and J usage is TRBJ1-5; 8 bases fit TRBD1. Trimming at V came to 6 bases and at J to 3 bases, leaving 10 bases not matched to a gene. Germline V gene sequence: CDR1 MNHEY, CDR2 SMNVEV (reference sequence). This CDR3 comprises 16 residues. The CDR3, as DNA: TGTGCCAGCAGGGCCCTTCCGGGACAGGTCAATCAGCCCCAGCATTTT. This gives the protein CASRALPGQVNQPQHF.

The V call is TRBV30, the J call TRBJ2-1; the match to TRBD2 covers 7 bases. The junction had 2 bases not matched to a gene; V was cut back by 2 bases and J by 4 bases. The CDR3 contains 13 residues. CDR1 and CDR2 (germline): GTSNPN, SVGIG (reference sequence). This CDR3 reads CAWSLAEYNEQFF. The DNA for the CDR3 is TGTGCCTGGAGTCTAGCGGAATACAATGAGCAGTTCTTC.

V and J are TRBV5-1 and TRBJ2-3, with 9 bases that match TRBD2. CDR1 SGHRS and CDR2 YFSETQ come from the germline V gene. The CDR3 runs to 15 residues. V dropped 6 bases and J dropped 2; count of bases not matched to a gene: 7. CDR3 sequence: CASTRAGGLTDTQYF. CDR3 nucleotides: TGCGCCAGCACCCGAGCGGGAGGCCTCACAGATACGCAGTATTTT.

The rearrangement uses TRBV5-1 and TRBJ2-5, with 7 bases identical to TRBD2. V shed 0 bases and J 4 bases; nucleotides not matched to a gene: 6. Germline CDR1 SGHRS, CDR2 YFSETQ. CDR3 length: 15 amino acids. The CDR3 spells CASSLGGSGIETQYF. The CDR3 region has the DNA TGCGCCAGCAGCTTGGGGGGCAGCGGGATAGAGACCCAGTACTTC.

This chain joins TRBV5-8 and TRBJ2-7; tentatively, D is TRBD2 (6 bases). Per germline, CDR1 SGHTS and CDR2 YDEGEE. The CDR3 consists of 13 residues. V was pared by 4 bases and J by 11 bases, with 19 bases between. In DNA form, the CDR3 reads TGTGCCAGCAGCCTCCCGGGAGCCCTAGGAGAGTACTTC. Its translation is CASSLPGALGEYF.

This sequence joins TRBV30 and TRBJ2-7, with 12 bases matching TRBD2. Germline values: CDR1 GTSNPN, CDR2 SVGIG (reference sequence). The CDR3 spans 16 residues. The V segment lost 0 bases and the J segment 2 bases; nucleotides outside the gene matches: 5. The CDR3 loop is CAWSVRTSGTPYEQYF. The CDR3 nucleotides read TGTGCCTGGAGTGTTCGGACTAGCGGGACCCCCTACGAGCAGTACTTC.

This sequence joins TRBV7-3 and TRBJ1-3; 7 positions match TRBD1. J gave up 2 bases and V 1 base, and 8 bases lay outside the gene matches. The CDR3 loop spans 17 amino acids. Germline V gene lookup returns CDR1 SGHTA and CDR2 FQGTGA. This CDR3 reads CASSLKGGDRAGNTIYF. The DNA for the CDR3 is TGTGCCAGCAGCTTAAAGGGAGGTGACAGGGCTGGAAACACCATATATTTT.

The sample holds one count of this clone. V is TRBV9 and J is TRBJ1-1, with TRBD1 matching over 7 bases. Per the germline V gene, CDR1 is SGDLS and CDR2 is YYNGEE. V was pared by 5 bases and J by 1 base, with 5 bases of the junction left unmatched. The CDR3 consists of 14 residues. As DNA, the CDR3 is TGTGCCAGCAGAGCCGGGACAGCGAACACTGAAGCTTTCTTT. This translates into CASRAGTANTEAFF.

The chain combines TRBV19 with TRBJ2-3, with a tentative D call TRBD1 (6 bases). The V end lost 5 bases, the J end lost 1 base, and 13 bases lay between the germline ends. In germline, CDR1 is LNHDA, CDR2 SQIVND (reference sequence). CDR3 length: 15 amino acids. The CDR3 spells CASSVIPGGTDTQYF. Here the CDR3 DNA reads TGTGCCAGTAGTGTGATACCAGGGGGCACAGATACGCAGTATTTT. The entire variable domain, with the rest obtained from reference TRBV19 and TRBJ2-3, is as follows: DGGITQSPKYLFRKEGQNVTLSCEQNLNHDAMYWYRQDPGQGLRLIYYSQIVNDFQKGDIAEGYSVSREKKESFPLTVTSAQKNPTAFYLCASSVIPGGTDTQYFGPGTRLTVL.

This clone has a single count. This sequence joins TRBV5-4 and TRBJ2-1; TRBD2 might be the D (9 bases). The CDR3 contains 14 residues. The ends were cut back, 4 bases at V and 8 bases at J, with 16 bases in the middle. Looked up from germline, CDR1 is SGHNT and CDR2 is YYREEE (reference sequence). CDR3 sequence (DNA): TGTGCCAGCAGCCCAGGGGGCGGGAGGGATGAGCAGTTCTTC. Its translation is CASSPGGGRDEQFF.